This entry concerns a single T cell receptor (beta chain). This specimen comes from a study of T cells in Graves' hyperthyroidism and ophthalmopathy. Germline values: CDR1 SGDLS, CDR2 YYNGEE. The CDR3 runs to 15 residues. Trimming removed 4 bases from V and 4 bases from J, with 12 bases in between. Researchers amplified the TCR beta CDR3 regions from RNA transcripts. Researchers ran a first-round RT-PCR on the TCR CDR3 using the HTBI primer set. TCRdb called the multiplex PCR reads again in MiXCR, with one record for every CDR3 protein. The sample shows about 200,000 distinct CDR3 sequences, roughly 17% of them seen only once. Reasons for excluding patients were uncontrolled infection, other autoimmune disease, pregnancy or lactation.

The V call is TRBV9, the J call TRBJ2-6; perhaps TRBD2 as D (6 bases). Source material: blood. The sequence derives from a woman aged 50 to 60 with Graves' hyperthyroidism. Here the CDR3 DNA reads TGTGCCAGCAGCCAAGGGACTTTGGGGGCCAACGTCCTGACTTTC. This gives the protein CASSQGTLGANVLTF.